These 7 T cell receptor beta chains were sequenced from one sample in a study of control samples from healthy donors and cancer patients. Method: immunoSEQ multiplex PCR; TCRdb's copy keeps in-frame clones and lacks some. The sample consists of around 250,000 clones, around 79% of them appearing once. The source material was PBMCs. These receptors were collected from a woman between 55 and 75 years old with lung cancer.

The chain recombines TRBV18 with TRBJ1-1; D is unresolved. The germline V gene has CDR1 KGHSH and CDR2 LQKENI. The CDR3 has 15 amino acids. Trimming shortened V by 2 bases and J by 5 bases, and 15 bases separated the two germline ends. CDR3 residues: CASSPFGLSETEAFF. CDR3 sequence (DNA): TGTGCCAGCTCACCATTTGGGCTCTCGGAGACTGAAGCTTTCTTT.

The rearrangement uses TRBV5-1 and TRBJ2-3; D gene ambiguous. Germline V gene lookup returns CDR1 SGHRS and CDR2 YFSETQ. Between the trimmed V and J ends, which lost 0 bases and 2 bases, there was a span of 10 bases. The CDR3 runs 15 residues. The CDR3 region is CASSLEVIHTDTQYF. The CDR3 region has the DNA TGCGCCAGCAGCTTGGAGGTGATCCACACAGATACGCAGTATTTT.

This clone has just one count. The chain carries TRBV5-5 and TRBJ1-1, with 9 nucleotides matching TRBD1. Per germline, CDR1 SGHKS and CDR2 YYEKEE (reference sequence). The trim removed 2 bases at V and 4 bases at J, leaving 3 bases unmatched. This CDR3 is 14 amino acids long. CDR3 sequence (DNA): TGTGCCAGCAGCTTTGGGACAGGGTCCACTGAAGCTTTCTTT. This encodes CASSFGTGSTEAFF. The variable domain in full, with the rest retrieved from reference TRBV5-5 and TRBJ1-1, is DAGVTQSPTHLIKTRGQQVTLRCSPISGHKSVSWYQQVLGQGPQFIFQYYEKEERGRGNFPDRFSARQFPNYSSELNVNALLLGDSALYLCASSFGTGSTEAFFGQGTRLTVV.

This clone was seen at least ten times. The chain has TRBV9 and TRBJ2-1; 7 bases map to TRBD1. The germline V gene encodes CDR1 SGDLS and CDR2 YYNGEE. The J segment lost 7 bases and the V segment lost 1 base, leaving 2 bases of the junction unmatched. The CDR3 sequence is 13 residues long. CDR3 sequence reads: CASSVRQGNEQFF. The DNA of the CDR3 is TGTGCCAGCAGCGTACGACAGGGTAATGAGCAGTTCTTC.

This clone was picked up one time. V and J are TRBV7-9 and TRBJ2-7, with D perhaps TRBD1 (6 bases). Germline V gene lookup returns CDR1 SEHNR and CDR2 FQNEAQ (reference sequence). V was cut by 3 bases and J by 1 base, with 10 bases left in between. This CDR3 comprises 14 residues. CDR3 amino acids: CASSLNRESYEQYF. As DNA, the CDR3 is TGTGCCAGCAGCTTGAACAGGGAGTCCTACGAGCAGTACTTC.

V gene TRBV5-4 combines with J gene TRBJ2-5, with 9 bases aligning to TRBD1. Germline V gene sequence: CDR1 SGHNT, CDR2 YYREEE (reference sequence). The CDR3 is made up of 15 amino acids. Losses at the gene ends were 2 bases for V and 1 base for J; bases not matched to a gene: 3. The CDR3 here is CASSFGQGFQETQYF. Here the CDR3 DNA reads TGTGCCAGCAGCTTCGGACAGGGGTTCCAAGAGACCCAGTACTTC.

The chain links TRBV2 to TRBJ2-3; TRBD2 is a possible D gene (5 bases). The germline V gene encodes CDR1 SNHLY and CDR2 FYNNEI. Trimming stripped 7 bases from V and 0 bases from J, with 11 bases between. CDR3 length: 14 residues. In DNA form, the CDR3 reads TGTGCCAGCATGATTAGCGTAAGCACAGATACGCAGTATTTT. It specifies CASMISVSTDTQYF.